Following are 2 T cell receptor beta chains from one sample sequenced in a study of blood T cells in healthy people across ages. Through a sample-barcoded 5' primer and a J-beta primer mix, a second PCR was run for 7 to 11 cycles. TCRdb fed the 5' RACE reads into MiXCR, producing one record per CDR3 protein. The table lists more than 900,000 distinct CDR3 sequences, around 29% of them singletons, with approximately 10% in the top ten. This same sample was also part of a study on T cells of mothers and their children.

The source material was blood. Receptors originate from a woman aged 40-49 years in good health.

This sequence joins TRBV6-6 and TRBJ2-4; maybe TRBD2 (5 bases). The CDR3 extends over 16 amino acids. Germline values: CDR1 MNHNY, CDR2 SVGAGI (reference sequence). V lost 4 bases, J lost 7 bases, and 20 bases lay in between. CDR3 loop: CASSSTGSGTRNIQYF. Written as DNA, the CDR3 is TGTGCCAGCAGTTCGACGGGAAGCGGCACGAGGAACATTCAGTACTTC.

The rearrangement links TRBV18 to TRBJ2-7; the match to TRBD2 covers 8 bases. J gave up 5 bases and V 3 bases, and 6 bases lay outside the gene matches. In germline, CDR1 is KGHSH, CDR2 LQKENI. The CDR3 runs to 14 residues. The CDR3: CASSPGLARDEQYF. The CDR3 coding sequence is TGTGCCAGCTCACCCGGACTAGCCCGGGACGAGCAGTACTTC.